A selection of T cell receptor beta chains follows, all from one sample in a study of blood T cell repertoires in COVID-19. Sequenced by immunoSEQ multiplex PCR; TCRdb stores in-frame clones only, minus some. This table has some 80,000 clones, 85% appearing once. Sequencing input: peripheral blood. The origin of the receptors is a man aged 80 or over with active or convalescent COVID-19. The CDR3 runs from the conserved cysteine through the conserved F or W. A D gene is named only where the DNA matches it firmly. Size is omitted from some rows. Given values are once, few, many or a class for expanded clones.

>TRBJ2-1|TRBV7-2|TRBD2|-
TGTGCCAACGGACTAGCGCAAAACAATGAGCAGTTCTTC
CANGLAQNNEQFF
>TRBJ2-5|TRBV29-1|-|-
TGCAGCGTTTCCGGGACAACTGTCATGAAGGAGACCCAGTACTTC
CSVSGTTVMKETQYF
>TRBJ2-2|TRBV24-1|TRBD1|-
TGTGCCACCAGTGATTCACAGGGGGTCGTTACCGCCGGGGAGCTGTTTTTT
CATSDSQGVVTAGELFF
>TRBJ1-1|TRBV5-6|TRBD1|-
TGTGCCAGCAGACTACGAGGGACAGGGGGCTTTGAAGCTTTCTTT
CASRLRGTGGFEAFF
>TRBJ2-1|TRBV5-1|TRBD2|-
TGCGCCAGCAGTGCGGGACTAGCGGGGGGGATCTCCTACAATGAGCAGTTCTTC
CASSAGLAGGISYNEQFF
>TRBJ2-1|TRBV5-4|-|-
TGTGCCAGCAGCCAGGAGTTAGGTCAGCCCGGGGGCAATGAGCAGTTCTTC
CASSQELGQPGGNEQFF
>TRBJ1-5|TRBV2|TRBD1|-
TGTGCCAGCAGGGGGGGACAGCCCAATCAGCCCCAGCATTTT
CASRGGQPNQPQHF
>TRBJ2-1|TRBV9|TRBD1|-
TGTGCCAGCAGCGCGACAGGGGAATCCTACAATGAGCAGTTCTTC
CASSATGESYNEQFF
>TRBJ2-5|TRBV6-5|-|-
TGTGCCAGCAGTCGACTACAAAACAGAGAGACCCAGTACTTC
CASSRLQNRETQYF
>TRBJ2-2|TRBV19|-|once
TGTGCCAGTAGTATATCCAGGAACACCGGGGAGCTGTTTTTT
CASSISRNTGELFF
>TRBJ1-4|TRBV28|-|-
TGTGCCAGCAGACCTGGGAGGGTTAATGAAAAACTGTTTTTT
CASRPGRVNEKLFF
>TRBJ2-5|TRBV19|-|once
TGTGCCAGTAGTAACGCTGCGAAGACCCAGTACTTC
CASSNAAKTQYF
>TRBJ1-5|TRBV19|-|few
TGTGCCAGTAGTGATACAGGGAATCAGCCCCAGCATTTT
CASSDTGNQPQHF
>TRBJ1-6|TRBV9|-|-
TGTGCCAGCAGCGTTAGCCCTTATAATTCACCCCTCCACTTT
CASSVSPYNSPLHF
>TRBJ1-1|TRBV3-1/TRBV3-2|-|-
TGTGCCAGCAGCCAAGGGAGGGGAGCTTTCTTT
CASSQGRGAFF
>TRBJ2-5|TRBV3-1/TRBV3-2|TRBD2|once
TGTGCCAGCAGCCCCTGGACTAGCGGGGGCCAAGAGACCCAGTACTTC
CASSPWTSGGQETQYF
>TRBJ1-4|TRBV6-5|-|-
TGTGCCAGCAGTTACGAGGGGAGGGAAAAACTGTTTTTT
CASSYEGREKLFF
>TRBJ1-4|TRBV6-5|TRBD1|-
TGTGCCAGCAAAGAACAGGGGGCTGCAGAAAAACTGTTTTTT
CASKEQGAAEKLFF
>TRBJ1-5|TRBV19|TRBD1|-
TGTGCCAGTAGTATCAGGGGGCTAAGGCAGCCCCAGCATTTT
CASSIRGLRQPQHF
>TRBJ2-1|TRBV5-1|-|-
TGCGCCAGCAGCTCGCAGACCAGCGGAGGATCCTACAATGAGCAGTTCTTC
CASSSQTSGGSYNEQFF
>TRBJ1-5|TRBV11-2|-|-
TGTGCCAGCAGTCAAGGACACGTAGCGGGGCAGCCCCAGCATTTT
CASSQGHVAGQPQHF
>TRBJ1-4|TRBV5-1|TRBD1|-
TGCGCCAGCGGCTTGACAGGGGACAATGAAAAACTGTTTTTT
CASGLTGDNEKLFF
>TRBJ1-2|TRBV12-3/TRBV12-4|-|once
TGTGCCAGCAGTCCCGAGAGCAACTATGGCTACACCTTC
CASSPESNYGYTF
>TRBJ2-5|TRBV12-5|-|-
TGTGCTAGTGGCCCCCGGCAAGAGACCCAGTACTTC
CASGPRQETQYF
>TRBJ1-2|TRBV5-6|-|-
TGTGCCAGCAGCTTGGATGCGGAGATCTATGGCTACACCTTC
CASSLDAEIYGYTF
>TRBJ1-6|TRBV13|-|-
TGTGCTGCAGGGCCAAATAATTCACCCCTCCACTTT
CAAGPNNSPLHF
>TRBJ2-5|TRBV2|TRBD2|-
TGTGCCAGCAGGCGCCGACTAGCGGGGGGGCAAGAGACCCAGTACTTC
CASRRRLAGGQETQYF
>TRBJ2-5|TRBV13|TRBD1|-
TGTGCCAGCAGCTTCGGGGACAGGGGGGCCCAGACCCAGTACTTC
CASSFGDRGAQTQYF
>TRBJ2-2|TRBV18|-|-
TGTGCCAGCTCACCACTACAGGGATACACCGGGGAGCTGTTTTTT
CASSPLQGYTGELFF
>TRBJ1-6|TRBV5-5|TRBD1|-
TGTGCCAGCAGCTTGTTCGGACAGGGTGGTTCACCCCTCCACTTT
CASSLFGQGGSPLHF
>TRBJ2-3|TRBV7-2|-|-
TGTGCCAGCACCCCCCTTAGCACAGATACGCAGTATTTT
CASTPLSTDTQYF